These 26 T cell receptor beta chains originate from one sample sequenced in a study of T-cell reconstitution after alpha-beta-depleted transplantation in children. Using unique molecular identifiers, the investigators prepared the TCRbeta library. From the PCR reads, TCRdb called clonotypes with MiXCR, one entry per CDR3 protein. The table lists 490,000 or so distinct CDR3 sequences, around 12% of them singletons. Source: PBMCs from the stem cell graft donor, taken from the stem cell graft. These receptors came from a human donor who donated a stem cell graft to a child with combined immunodeficiency.

The V and J genes are TRBV29-1 and TRBJ1-2; D not certain. Germline CDR1 and CDR2: SQVTM and ANQGSEA. The CDR3 is 13 residues long. With 0 bases removed from V and 0 bases from J, the gap between germline ends came to 5 bases. CDR3 sequence reads: CSVEDIPNYGYTF. CDR3 DNA: TGCAGCGTTGAAGACATCCCTAACTATGGCTACACCTTC. Complete variable domain (other parts from reference TRBV29-1 and TRBJ1-2): SAVISQKPSRDICQRGTSLTIQCQVDSQVTMMFWYRQQPGQSLTLIATANQGSEATYESGFVIDKFPISRPNLTFSTLTVSNMSPEDSSIYLCSVEDIPNYGYTFGSGTRLTVV.

In this sample, this clonotype turned up many times. The CDR3 is CASSLSGTLEHTEAFF. As DNA, the CDR3 is TGCGCCAGCAGCTTGTCAGGGACTTTAGAACACACTGAAGCTTTCTTT. The chain joins TRBV5-1 to TRBJ1-1; TRBD1 is a possible D gene (5 bases). Trimming took off 1 base at V and 3 bases at J, with 16 bases between the two ends. The CDR3 has 16 amino acids. Germline V gives CDR1 SGHRS, CDR2 YFSETQ.

V is TRBV12-3 or TRBV12-4 and J is TRBJ2-1, with 7 bases aligning to TRBD1. J was trimmed by 0 bases and V by 6 bases; bases with no gene match: 5. The CDR3 spans 15 residues. Here the CDR3 reads CASSNTGVSYNEQFF. In DNA form, the CDR3 reads TGTGCCAGCAGCAATACAGGGGTCTCCTACAATGAGCAGTTCTTC.

The chain has TRBV7-9 and TRBJ2-1; a weak D match, TRBD2 (5 bases). The CDR3 consists of 14 residues. The V and J ends lost 1 base and 10 bases respectively, with 14 bases between them. The germline gives CDR1 SEHNR, CDR2 FQNEAQ (reference sequence). In nucleotides, the CDR3 is TGTGCCAGCAGCTTAGGAGGCCTAGCAGCCGAGCAGTTCTTC. Translating gives CASSLGGLAAEQFF.

This clonotype was detected a few times. This chain joins TRBV6-1 and TRBJ2-7, with 8 bases lining up with TRBD2. The V and J ends lost 7 bases and 5 bases, in that order; junction bases with no gene match: 16. The CDR3 spans 16 residues. The germline CDR1 and CDR2 sequences are MNHNS and SASEGT. The CDR3 coding sequence is TGTGCCAGCAAAGCTCAACGAGCGGGAGTAAGCAACGAGCAGTACTTC. It translates to CASKAQRAGVSNEQYF.

This clonotype was observed a few times. The chain employs TRBV18 and TRBJ1-4, with 8 bases fitting TRBD1. The CDR3 is 14 amino acids. Trimming at V came to 4 bases and at J to 7 bases, leaving 5 bases not matched to a gene. The germline CDR1 and CDR2 sequences are KGHSH and LQKENI. The CDR3 DNA reads as TGTGCCAGCTCACTCCAGGGGGCAATTGAAAAACTGTTTTTT. Its translation: CASSLQGAIEKLFF.

This chain joins TRBV6-2 or TRBV6-3 and TRBJ2-3, with unresolved D. The CDR3 sequence is 14 residues long. Trimming stripped 4 bases from V and 7 bases from J, with 15 bases between. Per germline, CDR1 MNHEY and CDR2 SVGEGT. The CDR3 region has the DNA TGTGCCAGCAGTTTCCCCTCGATTCCTTATACGCAGTATTTT. Its translation: CASSFPSIPYTQYF.

This clonotype was observed at least ten times. The V and J genes are TRBV4-1 and TRBJ2-1, with D perhaps assigned TRBD1 or TRBD2 (5 bases each). Trimming left V 4 bases short and J 9 bases short, with 16 bases between. This CDR3 is 14 amino acids long. The germline V gene encodes CDR1 MGHRA and CDR2 YSYEKL. The CDR3 is CASSLGGHPTEQFF. Here the CDR3 DNA reads TGCGCCAGCAGCCTCGGAGGACATCCGACTGAGCAGTTCTTC.

This clonotype was counted many times. This chain uses TRBV12-3 or TRBV12-4 with TRBJ1-5; D possibly corresponds to TRBD1 (6 bases). The CDR3 totals 13 residues. Trimming took off 5 bases at V and 4 bases at J, with 9 bases between the two ends. CDR3 amino acids: CASSGQPNQPQHF. CDR3 bases: TGTGCCAGCAGTGGACAGCCAAATCAGCCCCAGCATTTT.

This clonotype was detected many times. The rearrangement links TRBV28 to TRBJ2-1; 8 nucleotides agree with TRBD1. Looked up from germline, CDR1 is MDHEN and CDR2 is SYDVKM. The CDR3 has 15 residues. V gave up 9 bases and J gave up 6 bases; unmatched junction bases: 13. CDR3 coding DNA: TGTGCCAGTAACACAGGGGGTTTGAGGGTCAATGAGCAGTTCTTC. This translates into CASNTGGLRVNEQFF.

At least ten counts were recorded for this clonotype. The chain uses TRBV5-1 and TRBJ2-6; D unresolved. V dropped 4 bases and J dropped 0 bases, with 5 bases sitting between them. This CDR3 is 14 amino acids long. CDR1 is SGHRS, CDR2 YFSETQ, per germline. This CDR3 is CASSIISGANVLTF. The CDR3 DNA is TGCGCCAGCAGCATCATCTCTGGGGCCAACGTCCTGACTTTC.

This clonotype was counted only a few times. The chain carries TRBV7-3 and TRBJ2-5, with D possibly being TRBD1 (5 bases). There are 15 residues in the CDR3. Germline V gives CDR1 SGHTA, CDR2 FQGTGA. Trimming took 5 bases from V and 3 from J, leaving 16 bases between them. The CDR3 protein is CASSRGPQGEETQYF. The DNA for the CDR3 is TGTGCCAGCAGCCGCGGACCTCAAGGGGAAGAGACCCAGTACTTC.

V and J are TRBV11-2 and TRBJ2-5; 7 bases align to TRBD2. The ends lost 5 bases at V and 4 bases at J; junction bases unmatched: 10. Germline CDR1 reads SGHAT; CDR2 reads FQNNGV. The CDR3 contains 15 residues. Here the CDR3 reads CASSPWGGTPETQYF. CDR3 DNA sequence: TGTGCCAGCAGCCCCTGGGGGGGGACCCCAGAGACCCAGTACTTC.

This clonotype was counted only a few times. The CDR3 sequence: CASSTTSGQETQYF. CDR3 nucleotide sequence: TGCGCCAGCAGCACCACTAGCGGCCAAGAGACCCAGTACTTC. J is TRBJ2-5 and V is TRBV5-1; TRBD2 agrees at 8 bases. CDR1 and CDR2 (germline): SGHRS, YFSETQ. V shed 4 bases and J 1 base; nucleotides not matched to a gene: 3. The CDR3 length is 14 residues.

The chain employs TRBV4-3 and TRBJ1-3; no clear D. Germline-derived CDR1 and CDR2 are LGHNA and YSLEER. The CDR3 loop spans 16 amino acids. Trimming removed 4 bases from V and 0 bases from J, with 13 bases in between. The CDR3, as DNA: TGCGCCAGCAGCCTTAATCCGGGCTCCTCTGGAAACACCATATATTTT. It yields the protein CASSLNPGSSGNTIYF.

This chain links TRBV6-1 with TRBJ1-1; D ambiguous. CDR1 and CDR2 from the germline V gene are MNHNS and SASEGT. This CDR3 has 15 residues. Trimming stripped 3 bases from V and 3 bases from J, with 14 bases between. The chain's CDR3 is CASSEPGRRHTEAFF. CDR3 bases: TGTGCCAGCAGTGAGCCTGGACGACGACACACTGAAGCTTTCTTT.

This clonotype turned up a few times. This rearrangement joins TRBV7-2 to TRBJ1-5; the D is unclear. Trimming took 2 bases from V and 7 from J, leaving 6 bases between them. From germline, CDR1 is SGHTA and CDR2 FQGNSA. The CDR3 loop spans 12 amino acids. The DNA for the CDR3 is TGTGCCAGCAGCTTAAGGGAGCAGCCCCAGCATTTT. Its translation is CASSLREQPQHF. Based on the CDR3 plus reference TRBV7-2 and TRBJ1-5, the full variable domain is GAGVSQSPSNKVTEKGKDVELRCDPISGHTALYWYRQSLGQGLEFLIYFQGNSAPDKSGLPSDRFSAERTGGSVSTLTIQRTQQEDSAVYLCASSLREQPQHFGDGTRLSIL.

This clonotype has only a few counts. The V gene is TRBV29-1, the J gene TRBJ1-2; a weak D match, TRBD1 (5 bases). Looked up from germline, CDR1 is SQVTM and CDR2 is ANQGSEA. The V and J ends lost 4 bases and 4 bases respectively, with 7 bases between them. The CDR3 covers 11 residues. The CDR3 is CSVGDGYGYTF. Written as DNA, the CDR3 is TGCAGCGTTGGGGACGGCTATGGCTACACCTTC.

The chain combines TRBV7-6 with TRBJ2-7; 8 positions agree with TRBD1. The V segment lost 5 bases and the J segment 3 bases; nucleotides outside the gene matches: 9. The CDR3 spans 15 residues. CDR1 SGHVS and CDR2 FNYEAQ come from the germline V gene. CDR3 sequence reads: CASSIQTGADYEQYF. In DNA, the CDR3 is TGTGCCAGCAGCATCCAGACAGGGGCCGACTACGAGCAGTACTTC.

Notes on this clonotype: At one boundary the junction diverges from the germline segment, which might be a read error. The chain couples TRBV7-2 to TRBJ1-3, with 7 bases matching TRBD1. This CDR3 has 16 amino acids. Looked up from germline, CDR1 is SGHTA and CDR2 is FQGNSA. CDR3 residues: CDSSKRGAQGENTIYF. The CDR3 DNA reads TGTGACAGCAGTAAACGGGGGGCGCAGGGGGAAAACACCATATATTTT.

This clonotype was seen more than once but under ten times. The rearrangement uses TRBV7-9 and TRBJ2-1, with unresolved D. The CDR3 covers 15 residues. The V gene's germline CDR1 is SEHNR and CDR2 FQNEAQ (reference sequence). V lost 0 bases and J lost 7, with 13 bases in between. CDR3 in DNA: TGTGCCAGCAGCTTAGCGGCAGTTGACCCTAATGAGCAGTTCTTC. Protein: CASSLAAVDPNEQFF.

The chain joins TRBV6-5 to TRBJ1-6; D unresolved. Trimming left V 0 bases short and J 2 bases short, with 8 bases between. This CDR3 region has 16 residues. From germline, CDR1 is MNHEY and CDR2 SVGAGI. CDR3 bases: TGTGCCAGCAGTTACTCGACCGAGGCCTATAATTCACCCCTCCACTTT. Translated, it gives CASSYSTEAYNSPLHF.

V gene TRBV30 combines with J gene TRBJ2-7; D remains ambiguous. Germline CDR1 is GTSNPN and CDR2 is SVGIG (reference sequence). Between the trimmed V and J ends, which lost 0 bases and 3 bases, there was a span of 12 bases. The CDR3 is 14 amino acids. The CDR3 sequence: CAWSVPNGGYEQYF. CDR3 coding DNA: TGTGCCTGGAGTGTACCCAACGGCGGCTACGAGCAGTACTTC.

This clonotype was picked up a small number of times. The chain links TRBV7-9 to TRBJ1-2; weak D call: TRBD1 (6 bases). Germline lookup yields CDR1 SEHNR and CDR2 FQNEAQ (reference sequence). CDR3 size: 17 residues. V was trimmed by 1 base and J by 8 bases, leaving 23 bases between them. CDR3 sequence: CASSLDISVQGSWGYTF. In nucleotides, the CDR3 is TGTGCCAGCAGCTTAGACATCTCGGTACAGGGCTCATGGGGCTACACCTTC.

The rearrangement joins TRBV6-5 to TRBJ1-1; 10 bases agree with TRBD1. The CDR3 consists of 15 residues. Germline CDR1 is MNHEY and CDR2 is SVGAGI. V shed 9 bases, J shed 3 bases, and the junction held 10 bases outside the gene matches. The CDR3 loop reads CASTRTGGLDTEAFF. DNA of the CDR3: TGTGCCAGTACAAGGACAGGGGGGTTGGACACTGAAGCTTTCTTT.

The chain couples TRBV12-3 or TRBV12-4 to TRBJ1-4; no reliable D call. This CDR3 is built from 14 residues. The V end lost 3 bases, the J end lost 8 bases, and 13 bases lay between the germline ends. CDR3 sequence (DNA): TGTGCCAGCAGTTTCTCAGACCGAGGAGAAAAACTGTTTTTT. Protein sequence: CASSFSDRGEKLFF.